This TCR beta chain derives from a study of blood T cell repertoires in COVID-19. Enrollment of patients from Seattle took place during active infection, with longitudinal follow-up. The CDR3 length is 15 residues. The germline V and J ends were trimmed by 5 bases and 2 bases, with 14 bases remaining between them. Per germline, CDR1 SEHNR and CDR2 FQNEAQ (reference sequence). This table comes from immunoSEQ multiplex PCR, and its TCRdb copy is limited to in-frame clones, with some not included. In the table there are just under 65,000 clones, around 73% of which are singletons. The sequencing input was peripheral blood. The V call is TRBV7-9, the J call TRBJ2-3; a weak D match, TRBD2 (5 bases). The TCR comes from a man aged 55 to 70 with COVID-19, enrolled during active disease. For the CDR3, the DNA is TGTGCCAGCAGCCAGCGGACTGAGTACACAGATACGCAGTATTTT. It yields the protein CASSQRTEYTDTQYF.